These T cell receptor beta chains were read from a single sample in a study of blood T cell repertoires in COVID-19. Method: immunoSEQ multiplex PCR; TCRdb's copy keeps in-frame clones and lacks some. In the table there are over 150,000 clones, roughly 87% of which are singletons. The sample taken for sequencing was peripheral blood. These receptors all come from a woman aged 55 to 70 who had recovered from COVID-19. CDR3s include the opening cysteine and the closing phenylalanine or tryptophan. A D gene is named only where the DNA matches it firmly. The listing skips clone size in some rows; elsewhere it reads once, few, many or a size class.

D	V	J	size	CDR3	DNA
NA	TRBV6-5	TRBJ1-1	NA	CASSPGLPYTEAFF	TGTGCCAGCAGTCCGGGACTGCCGTACACTGAAGCTTTCTTT
TRBD1	TRBV24-1	TRBJ1-2	NA	CATSDLPQGGDYGYTF	TGTGCCACCAGTGATTTGCCACAGGGGGGAGACTATGGCTACACCTTC
NA	TRBV6-2/TRBV6-3	TRBJ1-5	NA	CASSYGGQGQPQHF	TGTGCCAGCAGTTACGGTGGGCAGGGACAGCCCCAGCATTTT
NA	TRBV5-5	TRBJ2-7	NA	CASNLPGGKHYEQYF	TGTGCCAGCAACCTACCGGGCGGGAAACACTACGAGCAGTACTTC
TRBD1	TRBV28	TRBJ1-1	NA	CASSLTGGGTEAFF	TGTGCCAGCAGTTTAACAGGGGGAGGCACTGAAGCTTTCTTT
NA	TRBV5-1	TRBJ2-3	NA	CASSRQGTTDTQYF	TGCGCCAGCAGCCGGCAGGGGACCACAGATACGCAGTATTTT
NA	TRBV5-1	TRBJ2-7	once	CASSRSGSYEQYF	TGCGCCAGCAGCCGGTCGGGGTCCTACGAGCAGTACTTC
NA	TRBV5-5	TRBJ1-2	NA	CASSLGLTGYFPAYGYTF	TGTGCCAGCAGCCTGGGCTTAACAGGGTATTTTCCGGCCTATGGCTACACCTTC
NA	TRBV12-3/TRBV12-4	TRBJ2-7	NA	CASSSLSSYEQYF	TGTGCCAGCAGTTCCCTTAGCTCCTACGAGCAGTACTTC
NA	TRBV5-1	TRBJ2-6	NA	CASSFDTTSGANVLTF	TGCGCCAGCAGCTTCGACACGACCTCTGGGGCCAACGTCCTGACTTTC
TRBD1	TRBV7-3	TRBJ2-2	NA	CASSLWDRGSTGELFF	TGTGCCAGCAGCCTGTGGGACAGGGGGTCCACCGGGGAGCTGTTTTTT
NA	TRBV5-8	TRBJ1-4	NA	CASSLVALEGKLFF	TGTGCCAGCAGCTTGGTAGCCTTGGAGGGAAAACTGTTTTTT
NA	TRBV7-2	TRBJ2-4	NA	CASSLVTGHLAKNIQYF	TGTGCCAGCAGCTTAGTGACCGGACACCTAGCCAAAAACATTCAGTACTTC
NA	TRBV7-2	TRBJ2-2	NA	CASSPTAGLYTGELFF	TGTGCCAGCAGCCCCACCGCGGGGCTTTACACCGGGGAGCTGTTTTTT
TRBD1	TRBV7-2	TRBJ2-7	NA	CASSLAGTGFSYEQYF	TGTGCCAGCAGCTTGGCCGGGACAGGGTTTTCCTACGAGCAGTACTTC
TRBD1	TRBV5-1	TRBJ1-6	NA	CASLGQDNSPLHF	TGCGCCAGCTTAGGACAGGATAATTCACCCCTCCACTTT
NA	TRBV6-6	TRBJ1-2	NA	CASSYLGSKDGYTF	TGTGCCAGCAGTTACCTGGGCAGTAAGGATGGCTACACCTTC
NA	TRBV10-1	TRBJ2-5	NA	CARTGTFQETQYF	TGCGCCAGGACCGGGACATTCCAAGAGACCCAGTACTTC
NA	TRBV4-1	TRBJ1-1	NA	CASSQEARNTEAFF	TGCGCCAGCAGCCAAGAAGCGAGGAACACTGAAGCTTTCTTT
TRBD1	TRBV28	TRBJ2-6	NA	CASGQGTSGANVLTF	TGTGCCAGTGGACAGGGGACGTCTGGGGCCAACGTCCTGACTTTC
TRBD1	TRBV7-6	TRBJ1-6	NA	CASSSPGQGNSPLHF	TGTGCCAGCAGCTCTCCGGGACAGGGAAATTCACCCCTCCACTTT
TRBD2	TRBV2	TRBJ2-2	NA	CASSLTSGTNTGELFF	TGTGCCAGCAGCCTGACTAGCGGGACAAACACCGGGGAGCTGTTTTTT
NA	TRBV2	TRBJ2-1	NA	CASRQLGTYNEQFF	TGTGCCAGCAGACAACTAGGGACCTACAATGAGCAGTTCTTC